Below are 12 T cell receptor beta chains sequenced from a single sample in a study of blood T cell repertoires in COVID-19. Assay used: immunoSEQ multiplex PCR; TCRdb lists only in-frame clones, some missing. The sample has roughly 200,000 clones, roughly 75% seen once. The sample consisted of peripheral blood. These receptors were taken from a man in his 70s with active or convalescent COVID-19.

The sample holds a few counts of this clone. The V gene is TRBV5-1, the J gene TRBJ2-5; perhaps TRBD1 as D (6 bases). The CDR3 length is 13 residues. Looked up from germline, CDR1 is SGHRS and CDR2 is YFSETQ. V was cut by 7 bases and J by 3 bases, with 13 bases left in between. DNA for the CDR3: TGCGCCAGCGCCAGGGGATGGAAAGAGACCCAGTACTTC. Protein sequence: CASARGWKETQYF.

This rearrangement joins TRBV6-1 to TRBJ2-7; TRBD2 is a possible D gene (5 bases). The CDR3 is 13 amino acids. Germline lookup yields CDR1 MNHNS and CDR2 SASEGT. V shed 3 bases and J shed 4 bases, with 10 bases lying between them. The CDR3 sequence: CASSEGRTYEQYF. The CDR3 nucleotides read TGTGCCAGCAGTGAGGGCAGGACTTACGAGCAGTACTTC.

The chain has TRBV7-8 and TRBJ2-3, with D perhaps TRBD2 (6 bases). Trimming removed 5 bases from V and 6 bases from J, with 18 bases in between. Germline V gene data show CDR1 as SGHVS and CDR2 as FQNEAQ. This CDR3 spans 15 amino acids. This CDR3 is CASSPRRVSLDTQYF. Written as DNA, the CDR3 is TGTGCCAGCAGCCCGAGGAGGGTTTCACTGGATACGCAGTATTTT.

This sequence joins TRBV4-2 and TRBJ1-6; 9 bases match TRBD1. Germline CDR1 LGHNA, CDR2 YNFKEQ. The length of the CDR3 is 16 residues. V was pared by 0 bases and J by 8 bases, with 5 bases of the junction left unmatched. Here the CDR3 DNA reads TGTGCCAGCAGCCAAGATAGGGGACAGGGCTATTCACCCCTCCACTTT. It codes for CASSQDRGQGYSPLHF.

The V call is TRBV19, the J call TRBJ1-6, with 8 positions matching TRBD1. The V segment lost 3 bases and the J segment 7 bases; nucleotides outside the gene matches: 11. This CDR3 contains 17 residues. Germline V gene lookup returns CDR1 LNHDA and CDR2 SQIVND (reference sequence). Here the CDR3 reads CASSIRSDRGWNSPLHF. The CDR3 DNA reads TGTGCCAGTAGTATTCGGTCCGACAGGGGCTGGAATTCACCCCTCCACTTT.

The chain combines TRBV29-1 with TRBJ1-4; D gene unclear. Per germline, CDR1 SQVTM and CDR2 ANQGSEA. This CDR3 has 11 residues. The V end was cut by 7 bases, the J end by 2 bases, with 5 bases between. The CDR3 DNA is TGCAGCGCCCATACTAATGAAAAACTGTTTTTT. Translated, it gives CSAHTNEKLFF.

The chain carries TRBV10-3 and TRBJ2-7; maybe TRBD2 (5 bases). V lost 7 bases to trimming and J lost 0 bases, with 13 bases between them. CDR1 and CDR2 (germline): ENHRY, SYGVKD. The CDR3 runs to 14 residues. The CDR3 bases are TGTGCCATCATGGACGGGGATCCCTCCTACGAGCAGTACTTC. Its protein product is CAIMDGDPSYEQYF.

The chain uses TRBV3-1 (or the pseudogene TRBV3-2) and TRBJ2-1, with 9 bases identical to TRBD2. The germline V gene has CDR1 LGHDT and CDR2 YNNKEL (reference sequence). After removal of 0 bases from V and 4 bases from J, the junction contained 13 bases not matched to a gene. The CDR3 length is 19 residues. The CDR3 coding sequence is TGTGCCAGCAGCCAAGATGTAAGGAGCGGGGGGCGACCTTACAATGAGCAGTTCTTC. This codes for CASSQDVRSGGRPYNEQFF.

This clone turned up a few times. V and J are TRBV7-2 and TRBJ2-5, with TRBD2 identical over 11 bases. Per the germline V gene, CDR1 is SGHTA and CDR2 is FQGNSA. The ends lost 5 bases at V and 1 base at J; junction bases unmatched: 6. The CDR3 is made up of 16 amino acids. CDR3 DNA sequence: TGTGCCAGCAGCCACGGGACTAGCGGCACCCAAGAGACCCAGTACTTC. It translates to CASSHGTSGTQETQYF.

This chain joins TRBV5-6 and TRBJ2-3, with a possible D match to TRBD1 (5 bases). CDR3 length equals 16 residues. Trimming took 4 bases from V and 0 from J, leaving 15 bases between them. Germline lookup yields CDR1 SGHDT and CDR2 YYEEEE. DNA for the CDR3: TGTGCCAGCAGCCCGACGGGTAGGACAAGCACAGATACGCAGTATTTT. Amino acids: CASSPTGRTSTDTQYF. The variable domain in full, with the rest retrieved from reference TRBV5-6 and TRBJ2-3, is DAGVTQSPTHLIKTRGQQVTLRCSPKSGHDTVSWYQQALGQGPQFIFQYYEEEERQRGNFPDRFSGHQFPNYSSELNVNALLLGDSALYLCASSPTGRTSTDTQYFGPGTRLTVL.

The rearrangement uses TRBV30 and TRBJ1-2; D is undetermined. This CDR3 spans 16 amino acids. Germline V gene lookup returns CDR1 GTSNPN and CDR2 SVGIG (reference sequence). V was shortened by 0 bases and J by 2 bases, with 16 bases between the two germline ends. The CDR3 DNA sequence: TGTGCCTGGAGTGTAATGTACGGTACTACGAACTATGGCTACACCTTC. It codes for CAWSVMYGTTNYGYTF.

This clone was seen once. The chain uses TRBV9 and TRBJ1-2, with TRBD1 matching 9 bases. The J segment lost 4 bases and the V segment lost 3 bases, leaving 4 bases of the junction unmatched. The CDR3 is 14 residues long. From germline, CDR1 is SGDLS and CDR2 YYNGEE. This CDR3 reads CASSAGDRAYGYTF. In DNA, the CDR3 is TGTGCCAGCAGCGCCGGGGACAGGGCCTATGGCTACACCTTC.